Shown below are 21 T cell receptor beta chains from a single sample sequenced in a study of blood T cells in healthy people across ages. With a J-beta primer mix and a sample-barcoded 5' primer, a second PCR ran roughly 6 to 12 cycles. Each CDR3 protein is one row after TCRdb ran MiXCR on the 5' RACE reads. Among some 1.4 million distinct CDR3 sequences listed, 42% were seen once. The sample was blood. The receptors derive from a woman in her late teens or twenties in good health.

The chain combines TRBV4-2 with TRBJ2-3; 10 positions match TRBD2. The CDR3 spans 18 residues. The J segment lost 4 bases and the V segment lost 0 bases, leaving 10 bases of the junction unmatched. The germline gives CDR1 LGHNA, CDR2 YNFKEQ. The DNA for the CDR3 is TGTGCCAGCAGCCAAGATCGGTACGGGACTAGCGTTTCAGATACGCAGTATTTT. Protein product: CASSQDRYGTSVSDTQYF.

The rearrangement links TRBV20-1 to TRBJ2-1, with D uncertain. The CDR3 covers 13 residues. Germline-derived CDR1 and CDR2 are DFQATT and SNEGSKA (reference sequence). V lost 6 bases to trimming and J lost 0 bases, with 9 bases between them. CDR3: CSASSNSYNEQFF. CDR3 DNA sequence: TGCAGTGCGTCGTCAAACTCCTACAATGAGCAGTTCTTC.

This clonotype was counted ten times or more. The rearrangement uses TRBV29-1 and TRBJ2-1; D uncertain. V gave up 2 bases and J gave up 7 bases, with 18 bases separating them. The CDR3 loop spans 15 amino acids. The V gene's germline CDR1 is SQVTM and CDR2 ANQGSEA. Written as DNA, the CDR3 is TGCAGCGTTGAACGGCTTGGGCTATATAAGAATGAGCAGTTCTTC. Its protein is CSVERLGLYKNEQFF.

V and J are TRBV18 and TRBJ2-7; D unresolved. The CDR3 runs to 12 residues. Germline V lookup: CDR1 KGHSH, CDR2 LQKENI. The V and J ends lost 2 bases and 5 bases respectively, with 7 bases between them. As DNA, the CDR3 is TGTGCCAGCTCACCAGTGACGAACGAGCAGTACTTC. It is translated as CASSPVTNEQYF.

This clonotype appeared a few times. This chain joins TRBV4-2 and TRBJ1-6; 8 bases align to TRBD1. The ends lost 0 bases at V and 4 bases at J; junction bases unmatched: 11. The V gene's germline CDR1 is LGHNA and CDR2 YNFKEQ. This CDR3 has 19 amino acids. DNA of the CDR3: TGTGCCAGCAGCCAAGATCTGGCAGGGGGCAGAACGTATAATTCACCCCTCCACTTT. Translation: CASSQDLAGGRTYNSPLHF.

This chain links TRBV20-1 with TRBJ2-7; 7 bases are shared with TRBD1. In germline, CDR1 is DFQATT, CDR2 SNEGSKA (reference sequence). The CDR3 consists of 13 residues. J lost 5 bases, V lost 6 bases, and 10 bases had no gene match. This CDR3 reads CSANPTGLDEQYF. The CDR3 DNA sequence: TGCAGTGCCAATCCGACAGGGCTCGACGAGCAGTACTTC.

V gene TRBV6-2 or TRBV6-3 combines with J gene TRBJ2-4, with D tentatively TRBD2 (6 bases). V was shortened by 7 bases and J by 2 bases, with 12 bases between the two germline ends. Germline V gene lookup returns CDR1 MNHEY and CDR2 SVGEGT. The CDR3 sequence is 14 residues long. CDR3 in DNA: TGTGCCAGCAAGGTGGGGGGATCCAAAAACATTCAGTACTTC. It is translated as CASKVGGSKNIQYF.

CDR3 DNA: TGCAGTGCTAGAGCTAGCGGGAGGGCCCACTACAATGAGCAGTACTTC. It specifies CSARASGRAHYNEQYF. The V call is TRBV20-1, the J call TRBJ2-7; 12 bases agree with TRBD2. Germline CDR1 reads DFQATT; CDR2 reads SNEGSKA (reference sequence). The CDR3 is made up of 16 amino acids. V gave up 1 base and J gave up 7 bases; unmatched junction bases: 11.

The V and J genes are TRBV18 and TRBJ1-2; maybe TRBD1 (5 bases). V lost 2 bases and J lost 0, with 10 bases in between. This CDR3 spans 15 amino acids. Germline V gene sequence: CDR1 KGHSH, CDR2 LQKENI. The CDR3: CASSPEGQSNYGYTF. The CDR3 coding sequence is TGTGCCAGCTCACCAGAGGGGCAGTCTAACTATGGCTACACCTTC.

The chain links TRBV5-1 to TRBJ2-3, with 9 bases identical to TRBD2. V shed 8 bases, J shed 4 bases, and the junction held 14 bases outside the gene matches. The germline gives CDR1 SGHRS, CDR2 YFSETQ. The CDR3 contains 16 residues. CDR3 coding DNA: TGCGCCAGTAGCCCCGGACTAGCGCTAGTTGCAGATACGCAGTATTTT. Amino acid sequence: CASSPGLALVADTQYF.

The CDR3 protein is CASSDALYYEQYF. CDR3 nucleotide sequence: TGTGCCAGCAGTGATGCCCTGTACTACGAGCAGTACTTC. The J gene is TRBJ2-7, the V gene TRBV6-1; D is undetermined. The CDR3 length is 13 residues. Deletions cut 3 bases from V and 3 bases from J, with 9 bases between. Germline-derived CDR1 and CDR2 are MNHNS and SASEGT.

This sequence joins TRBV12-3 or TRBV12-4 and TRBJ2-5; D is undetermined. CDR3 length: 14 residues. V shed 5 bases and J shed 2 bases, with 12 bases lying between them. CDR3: CASSPDFLQETQYF. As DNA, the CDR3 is TGTGCCAGCAGTCCTGACTTCCTACAAGAGACCCAGTACTTC.

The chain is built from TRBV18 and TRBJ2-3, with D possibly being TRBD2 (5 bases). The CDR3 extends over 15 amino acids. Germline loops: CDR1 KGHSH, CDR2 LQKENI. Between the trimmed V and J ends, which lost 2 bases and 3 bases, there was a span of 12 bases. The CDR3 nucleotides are TGTGCCAGCTCACCAAGCGGCCCCAGGACAGATACGCAGTATTTT. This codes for CASSPSGPRTDTQYF.

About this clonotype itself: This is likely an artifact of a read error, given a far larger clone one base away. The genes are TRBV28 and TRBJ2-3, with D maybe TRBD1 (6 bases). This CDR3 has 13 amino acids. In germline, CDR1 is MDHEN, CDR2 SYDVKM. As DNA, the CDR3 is TGTGCCAGCAGCCTACAGGGTACAGATAAGCAGTATTTT. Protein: CASSLQGTDKQYF.

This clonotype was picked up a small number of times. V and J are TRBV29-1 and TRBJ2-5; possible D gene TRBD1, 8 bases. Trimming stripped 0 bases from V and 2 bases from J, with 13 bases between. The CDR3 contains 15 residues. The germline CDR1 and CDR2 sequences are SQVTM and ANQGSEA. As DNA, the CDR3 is TGCAGCGTTGAAGAAACAGGGGGGGGACAAGAGACCCAGTACTTC. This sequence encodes CSVEETGGGQETQYF.

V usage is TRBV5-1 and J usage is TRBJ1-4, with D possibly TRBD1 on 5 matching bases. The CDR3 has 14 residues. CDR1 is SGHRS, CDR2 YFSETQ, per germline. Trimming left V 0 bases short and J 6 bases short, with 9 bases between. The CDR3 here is CASSLDGADEKLFF. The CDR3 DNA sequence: TGCGCCAGCAGCTTGGACGGGGCTGATGAAAAACTGTTTTTT.

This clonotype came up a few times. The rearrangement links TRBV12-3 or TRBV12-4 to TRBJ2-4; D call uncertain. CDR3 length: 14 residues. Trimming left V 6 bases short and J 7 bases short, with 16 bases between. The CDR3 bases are TGTGCCAGCAGCTTCCTTGGAGCAGCGAACATTCAGTACTTC. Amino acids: CASSFLGAANIQYF.

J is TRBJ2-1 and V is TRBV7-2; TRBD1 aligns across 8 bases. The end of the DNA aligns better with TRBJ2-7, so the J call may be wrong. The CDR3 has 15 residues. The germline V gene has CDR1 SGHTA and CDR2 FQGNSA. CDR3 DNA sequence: TGTGCCAGCAGATGGGACAGGCTCTCCTACAATGAGCAGTACTTC. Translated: CASRWDRLSYNEQYF.

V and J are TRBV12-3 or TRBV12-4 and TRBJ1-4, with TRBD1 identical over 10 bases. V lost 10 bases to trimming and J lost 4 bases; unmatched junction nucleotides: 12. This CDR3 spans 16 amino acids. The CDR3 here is CAIDMRDRGLNEKLFF. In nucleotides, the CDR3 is TGTGCCATCGACATGAGGGACAGGGGTCTTAATGAAAAACTGTTTTTT.

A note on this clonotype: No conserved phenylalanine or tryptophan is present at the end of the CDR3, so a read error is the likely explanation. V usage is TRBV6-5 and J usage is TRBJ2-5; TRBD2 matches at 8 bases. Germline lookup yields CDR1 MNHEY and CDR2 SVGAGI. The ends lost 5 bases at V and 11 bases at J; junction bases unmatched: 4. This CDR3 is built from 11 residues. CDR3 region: CASSNSGIQYL. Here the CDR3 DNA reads TGTGCCAGCAGTAATAGCGGGATTCAGTACTTA.

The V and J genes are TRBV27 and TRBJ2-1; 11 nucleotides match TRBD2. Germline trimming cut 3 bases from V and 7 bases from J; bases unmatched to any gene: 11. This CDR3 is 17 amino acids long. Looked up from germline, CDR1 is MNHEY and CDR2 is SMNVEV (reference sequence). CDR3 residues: CASSFSLGVAGGNEQFF. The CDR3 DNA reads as TGTGCCAGCAGTTTCTCCTTGGGGGTAGCGGGAGGGAATGAGCAGTTCTTC.